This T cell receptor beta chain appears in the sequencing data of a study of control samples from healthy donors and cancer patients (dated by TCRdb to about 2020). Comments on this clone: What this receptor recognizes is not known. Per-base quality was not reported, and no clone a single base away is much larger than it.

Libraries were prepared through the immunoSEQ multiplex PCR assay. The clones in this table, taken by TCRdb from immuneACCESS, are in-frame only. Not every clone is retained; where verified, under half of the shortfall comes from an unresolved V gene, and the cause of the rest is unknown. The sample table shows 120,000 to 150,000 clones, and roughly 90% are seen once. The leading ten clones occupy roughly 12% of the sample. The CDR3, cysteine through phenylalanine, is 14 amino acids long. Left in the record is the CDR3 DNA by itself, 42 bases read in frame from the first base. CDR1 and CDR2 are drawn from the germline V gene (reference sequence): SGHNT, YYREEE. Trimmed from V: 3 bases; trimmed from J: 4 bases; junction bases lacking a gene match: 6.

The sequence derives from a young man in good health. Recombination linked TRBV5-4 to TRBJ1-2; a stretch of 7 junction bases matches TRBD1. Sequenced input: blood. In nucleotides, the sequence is TGTGCCAGCAGCTCCCTACAGGGGAGCTATGGCTACACCTTC. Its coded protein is CASSSLQGSYGYTF.